This entry lists 23 T cell receptor beta chains sequenced from one sample in a study of post-analysis software for immune sequencing data. Findings of the study overall: Elevated frequency relative to controls characterized roughly five TRBV segments in patients, TRBV5-6, TRBV5-1 and TRBV20-1 among them.

Unique-molecular-identifier-tagged TCR beta cDNA libraries were used. TCRdb fed the PCR reads into MiXCR, producing one record per CDR3 protein. Of around 700,000 distinct CDR3 sequences listed, around 64% were seen once; the top ten hold about 11%. Antigen specificity for these receptors is unknown. The sequenced sample consisted of blood. All receptors derive from a girl aged 2 to 9 with multiple sclerosis.

The chain uses TRBV30 and TRBJ1-5; 8 bases match TRBD1. Per germline, CDR1 GTSNPN and CDR2 SVGIG (reference sequence). The length of the CDR3 is 15 residues. Losses at the gene ends were 3 bases for V and 2 bases for J; bases not matched to a gene: 6. DNA of the CDR3: TGTGCCTGGAGCGGCAGGGGGCTAGGCAATCAGCCCCAGCATTTT. Translated, it gives CAWSGRGLGNQPQHF. Combining the CDR3 with reference TRBV30 and TRBJ1-5 gives the whole variable domain SQTIHQWPATLVQPVGSPLSLECTVEGTSNPNLYWYRQAAGRGLQLLFYSVGIGQISSEVPQNLSASRPQDRQFILSSKKLLLSDSGFYLCAWSGRGLGNQPQHFGDGTRLSIL.

The chain is built from TRBV2 and TRBJ1-5; tentatively, D is TRBD1 (5 bases). CDR3 length: 12 residues. V was pared by 6 bases and J by 3 bases, with 6 bases between. Germline V gene lookup returns CDR1 SNHLY and CDR2 FYNNEI. The CDR3 protein is CASSRVNQPQHF. The CDR3, as DNA: TGTGCCAGCAGCAGGGTCAATCAGCCCCAGCATTTT. Combining the CDR3 with reference TRBV2 and TRBJ1-5 gives the whole variable domain EPEVTQTPSHQVTQMGQEVILRCVPISNHLYFYWYRQILGQKVEFLVSFYNNEISEKSEIFDDQFSVERPDGSNFTLKIRSTKLEDSAMYFCASSRVNQPQHFGDGTRLSIL.

V usage is TRBV9 and J usage is TRBJ2-5, with unresolved D. The CDR3 spans 16 residues. CDR1 and CDR2 (germline): SGDLS, YYNGEE. V was cut by 4 bases and J by 0 bases, with 16 bases left in between. The CDR3 loop is CASSRGRVEYQETQYF. The CDR3 bases are TGTGCCAGCAGCCGCGGACGGGTGGAGTACCAAGAGACCCAGTACTTC.

There are a few counts of this clonotype. The chain links TRBV29-1 to TRBJ2-3, with TRBD1 as a possible D gene (5 bases). Trimming shortened V by 0 bases and J by 2 bases, and 15 bases separated the two germline ends. From germline, CDR1 is SQVTM and CDR2 ANQGSEA. CDR3 length: 16 amino acids. CDR3 sequence reads: CSVEDPGHIITDTQYF. In nucleotides, the CDR3 is TGCAGCGTTGAAGATCCCGGACACATAATCACAGATACGCAGTATTTT.

V gene TRBV7-9 combines with J gene TRBJ2-1; 9 nucleotides agree with TRBD2. Germline CDR1 and CDR2: SEHNR and FQNEAQ (reference sequence). J was trimmed by 7 bases and V by 5 bases; bases with no gene match: 18. The CDR3 runs 18 residues. The CDR3 nucleotides are TGTGCCAGCAGCGTGACCCTCCGGACTAGCGAGGGAGCTAATGAGCAGTTCTTC. Translated: CASSVTLRTSEGANEQFF.

This chain joins TRBV10-3 and TRBJ1-1; 9 bases are a match to TRBD1. The CDR3 extends over 14 amino acids. Trimming removed 5 bases from V and 6 bases from J; junction bases left unmatched: 7. CDR1 and CDR2 (germline): ENHRY, SYGVKD. CDR3 nucleotide sequence: TGTGCCATCAGTCCCGGGACAGGGACGCCTGAAGCTTTCTTT. This translates into CAISPGTGTPEAFF.

There are a few counts of this clonotype. The V and J genes are TRBV5-5 and TRBJ2-3, with D possibly being TRBD2 (6 bases). V was clipped by 6 bases and J by 8 bases, with 22 bases between them. The CDR3 loop spans 15 amino acids. Per germline, CDR1 SGHKS and CDR2 YYEKEE (reference sequence). CDR3 nucleotide sequence: TGTGCCAGCACCGTCGGACTATTCCGGGACCTTACGCAGTATTTT. Translated, it gives CASTVGLFRDLTQYF.

J is TRBJ2-1 and V is TRBV7-2, with TRBD2 matching over 15 bases. The CDR3 consists of 18 residues. Germline CDR1 SGHTA, CDR2 FQGNSA. Unmatched junction bases numbered 17, after V lost 8 bases and J lost 9 bases. DNA for the CDR3: TGTGCCAGCGCCCCCCGGACTAGCGGGGGGGCCCGGCACAGTGAGCAGTTCTTC. It specifies CASAPRTSGGARHSEQFF.

This clonotype appeared once. V is TRBV20-1 and J is TRBJ2-1, with 11 bases matching TRBD1. The CDR3 has 14 residues. The germline V gene encodes CDR1 DFQATT and CDR2 SNEGSKA (reference sequence). V was clipped by 4 bases and J by 7 bases; unmatched bases: 6. The DNA of the CDR3 is TGCAGTGCTACTAATGGGACAGGGGGGAATGAGCAGTTCTTC. As protein: CSATNGTGGNEQFF.

This clonotype was counted once. The chain recombines TRBV10-2 with TRBJ2-7, with a tentative D call TRBD1 (6 bases). Trimming left V 6 bases short and J 1 base short, with 13 bases between. This CDR3 comprises 14 residues. Germline V gene sequence: CDR1 WSHSY, CDR2 SAAADI. CDR3 amino acids: CASRWDTASYEQYF. CDR3 in DNA: TGCGCCAGCAGATGGGACACCGCTTCCTACGAGCAGTACTTC.

Only a few counts were recorded for this clonotype. V gene TRBV12-3 or TRBV12-4 combines with J gene TRBJ2-1; D could derive from TRBD1 or TRBD2 (5 bases each). The CDR3 totals 12 residues. The V gene lost 3 bases and the J gene lost 10 bases, with 10 bases spanning the gap. The CDR3 is CASSLRGGEQFF. The CDR3, as DNA: TGTGCCAGCAGTTTGCGTGGGGGAGAGCAGTTCTTC.

This chain joins TRBV7-9 and TRBJ2-1, with 7 positions matching TRBD2. The CDR3 sequence is 18 residues long. After removal of 1 base from V and 0 bases from J, the junction contained 9 bases not matched to a gene. Germline V lookup: CDR1 SEHNR, CDR2 FQNEAQ (reference sequence). DNA for the CDR3: TGTGCCAGCAGCTTAGAGGCGGGGCTAGCGGACTCCTACAATGAGCAGTTCTTC. Amino acids: CASSLEAGLADSYNEQFF.

This rearrangement joins TRBV7-9 to TRBJ2-1, with 7 bases matching TRBD2. With 1 base clipped from V and 12 bases from J, the junction kept 3 bases outside the gene matches. The CDR3 contains 12 residues. Looked up from germline, CDR1 is SEHNR and CDR2 is FQNEAQ (reference sequence). This chain's CDR3 is CASSLERGGQFF. As DNA, the CDR3 is TGTGCCAGCAGCTTAGAACGCGGGGGGCAGTTCTTC.

This clonotype was counted once. The rearrangement links TRBV6-5 to TRBJ1-1, with unresolved D. The CDR3 consists of 13 residues. Trimming cost V 11 bases and J 1 base, with 14 bases left between them. Germline CDR1 is MNHEY and CDR2 is SVGAGI. The CDR3 DNA reads TGTGCCGCCGCGGCCAGCCCGAACACTGAAGCTTTCTTT. It yields the protein CAAAASPNTEAFF.

This clonotype was seen a few times. The chain carries TRBV11-2 and TRBJ1-1; 8 nucleotides match TRBD1. J was trimmed by 11 bases and V by 5 bases; bases with no gene match: 7. The CDR3 spans 12 residues. Per germline, CDR1 SGHAT and CDR2 FQNNGV. The CDR3 loop is CASSPGQVGAFF. The CDR3 DNA is TGTGCCAGCAGCCCGGGACAGGTAGGGGCTTTCTTT.

The gene calls are TRBV6-6 and TRBJ1-1, with D unclear. Germline V gene sequence: CDR1 MNHNY, CDR2 SVGAGI (reference sequence). The V end lost 3 bases, the J end lost 4 bases, and 12 bases lay between the germline ends. The CDR3 runs to 14 residues. The CDR3 reads CASSYLQVSTEAFF. Here the CDR3 DNA reads TGTGCCAGCAGTTATCTTCAGGTCTCCACTGAAGCTTTCTTT.

The rearrangement joins TRBV27 to TRBJ2-5; D is unresolved. Looked up from germline, CDR1 is MNHEY and CDR2 is SMNVEV (reference sequence). The ends were cut back, 3 bases at V and 4 bases at J, with 9 bases in the middle. The CDR3 is 13 amino acids. CDR3 in amino acids: CASSFGLRETQYF. CDR3 DNA: TGTGCCAGCAGTTTCGGTCTGCGAGAGACCCAGTACTTC.

Regarding this clonotype: A read error may produce the germline difference seen at one junction end. This chain joins TRBV4-2 and TRBJ2-3; a possible D gene is TRBD2 (6 bases). Germline V gene data show CDR1 as LGHNA and CDR2 as YNFKEQ. CDR3 length equals 18 residues. DNA of the CDR3: TGTGCCAGCAGCCAAAAGGTTTATTGGAGGGGAAGCACAGATGCGCAGTATTTT. As protein: CASSQKVYWRGSTDAQYF.

The genes are TRBV20-1 and TRBJ2-5, with 8 bases fitting TRBD2. The V and J ends lost 1 base and 5 bases, in that order; junction bases with no gene match: 9. Germline values: CDR1 DFQATT, CDR2 SNEGSKA (reference sequence). The CDR3 runs to 15 residues. For the CDR3, the DNA is TGCAGTGCTAGAGTATCGGGGGGGCGGGGTGAGACCCAGTACTTC. This codes for CSARVSGGRGETQYF.

This clonotype has at least ten counts. V is TRBV20-1 and J is TRBJ2-1, with TRBD2 matching over 10 bases. This CDR3 is 14 amino acids long. Germline CDR1 DFQATT, CDR2 SNEGSKA (reference sequence). Losses at the gene ends were 4 bases for V and 9 bases for J; bases not matched to a gene: 9. CDR3 protein: CSAIGLAGVGEQFF. The DNA of the CDR3 is TGCAGTGCTATCGGCCTAGCGGGAGTAGGTGAGCAGTTCTTC.

This clonotype was seen a few times. This chain uses TRBV4-1 with TRBJ2-7; D call uncertain. The J call is uncertain, as TRBJ2-5 better fits the DNA end. The CDR3 has 14 amino acids. Germline CDR1 and CDR2: MGHRA and YSYEKL. Here the CDR3 reads CASSQGGSVGTQYF. CDR3 DNA sequence: TGCGCCAGCAGCCAAGGGGGATCTGTTGGGACCCAGTACTTC.

The chain is built from TRBV6-1 and TRBJ2-7; 12 nucleotides line up with TRBD2. Per germline, CDR1 MNHNS and CDR2 SASEGT. V lost 6 bases and J lost 4; bases outside the gene matches: 4. This CDR3 is built from 14 residues. The CDR3 region has the DNA TGTGCCAGCAGCGTTCTAGCGGGAGGGTACGAGCAGTACTTC. This encodes CASSVLAGGYEQYF.

The V and J genes are TRBV6-5 and TRBJ2-5; the D gene could be TRBD1 or TRBD2 (5 bases each). The ends were cut back, 6 bases at V and 4 bases at J, with 21 bases in the middle. The CDR3 is 16 amino acids. From germline, CDR1 is MNHEY and CDR2 SVGAGI. CDR3: CASRISGTLGGETQYF. The CDR3 DNA sequence: TGTGCCAGCAGAATTTCCGGGACCCTGGGTGGAGAGACCCAGTACTTC.